The sequence of this T cell receptor beta chain was determined in a study of blood T cell repertoires in COVID-19. Clinical history reported by participants formed the basis on which cohorts were assigned. V dropped 8 bases and J dropped 7; count of bases not matched to a gene: 14. CDR3 length: 17 amino acids. Germline V CDR1 and CDR2: SNHLY, FYNNEI. Authors' methods: Estimation of nucleated cell counts relied on the amplification of reference gene primers. Assay: immunoSEQ multiplex PCR; the TCRdb copy retains only in-frame clones and omits some. The V and J calls and clone size are taken from that table; D and trimming were inferred from the DNA. The sample yields around 330,000 clones, approximately 89% seen once.

Sequencing was done on a sample of PBMCs or T cells enriched from blood (not recorded which). The rearrangement joins TRBV2 to TRBJ1-6, with 10 bases aligning to TRBD1. This clonotype was sampled from a woman in her thirties or forties who had recovered from COVID-19. The CDR3 loop is CASAVQGTGARNSPLHF. CDR3 nucleotides: TGTGCCAGCGCCGTTCAGGGGACAGGGGCGCGCAATTCACCCCTCCACTTT.